Below, 2 T cell receptor beta chains from the same sample are listed, as sequenced in a study of radiotherapy plus CTLA-4 blockade in lung cancer. The repertoire was sequenced with immunoSEQ multiplex PCR; TCRdb's copy has only in-frame clones and lacks some. The table lists approximately 28,000 clones, about 77% of them singletons. The sample in question was peripheral blood, obtained from a patient treated with radiotherapy plus ipilimumab. The receptor source for this set is a human donor with non-small cell lung cancer that progressed on radiotherapy plus ipilimumab.

The CDR3 sequence: CASSLGRDSNTDTQYF. The CDR3 nucleotides are TGCGCCAGCAGCTTGGGTAGGGACTCCAACACAGATACGCAGTATTTT. V gene TRBV5-1 combines with J gene TRBJ2-3; perhaps TRBD2 as D (6 bases). V lost 0 bases, J lost 2 bases, and 13 bases lay in between. The CDR3 runs to 16 residues. Germline V CDR1 and CDR2: SGHRS, YFSETQ.

The chain is built from TRBV5-4 and TRBJ2-7; no definite D call. CDR3 length: 11 residues. V lost 2 bases, J lost 4 bases, and 4 bases lay in between. Germline V gene lookup returns CDR1 SGHNT and CDR2 YYREEE (reference sequence). CDR3 nucleotide sequence: TGTGCCAGCAGCTTAGGGTACGAGCAGTACTTC. Its translation is CASSLGYEQYF. The complete variable domain, with remaining parts taken from reference TRBV5-4 and TRBJ2-7, reads ETGVTQSPTHLIKTRGQQVTLRCSSQSGHNTVSWYQQALGQGPQFIFQYYREEENGRGNFPPRFSGLQFPNYSSELNVNALELDDSALYLCASSLGYEQYFGPGTRLTVT.